One and the same sample provided the 11 T cell receptor beta chains below, sequenced in a study of cytomegalovirus exposure and HLA in healthy donors. The PCR contained 60 Vbeta and 13 Jbeta primers. Data came from immunoSEQ multiplex PCR; TCRdb stores just in-frame clones and leaves some out. Here the sample spans approximately 150,000 clones, about two thirds being singletons. Sequenced input: PBMCs. These receptors came from a man between 35 and 55 years old in good health and CMV-seronegative.

V usage is TRBV6-5 and J usage is TRBJ2-1; the match to TRBD1 covers 8 bases. V trimming: 6 bases; J trimming: 6 bases; junction bases outside the gene matches: 7. Per the germline V gene, CDR1 is MNHEY and CDR2 is SVGAGI. The CDR3 is 14 amino acids. As DNA, the CDR3 is TGTGCCAGCAGCCAGGACAGGGAGGCCAATGAGCAGTTCTTC. Protein: CASSQDREANEQFF.

The chain employs TRBV30 and TRBJ1-5; D is uncertain. This CDR3 comprises 13 residues. Trimming took off 0 bases at V and 2 bases at J, with 5 bases between the two ends. Per the germline V gene, CDR1 is GTSNPN and CDR2 is SVGIG (reference sequence). The CDR3 here is CAWSVEGNQPQHF. The CDR3 DNA sequence: TGTGCCTGGAGTGTAGAGGGCAATCAGCCCCAGCATTTT.

The chain links TRBV7-9 to TRBJ2-3; possibly TRBD1 for D (5 bases). Trimming took 1 base from V and 2 from J, leaving 7 bases between them. The CDR3 has 14 residues. Germline lookup yields CDR1 SEHNR and CDR2 FQNEAQ (reference sequence). DNA of the CDR3: TGTGCCAGCAGCTTAGGACAGTCCACAGATACGCAGTATTTT. Residues: CASSLGQSTDTQYF.

The chain combines TRBV10-3 with TRBJ2-5; D is unclear. The V end lost 4 bases, the J end lost 4 bases, and 10 bases lay between the germline ends. The CDR3 is made up of 13 amino acids. CDR1 and CDR2 (germline): ENHRY, SYGVKD. In DNA form, the CDR3 reads TGTGCCATCAGTGGCGCTGTGAGAGAGACCCAGTACTTC. It encodes CAISGAVRETQYF.

This clone showed up just a few times. This rearrangement joins TRBV5-6 to TRBJ1-2; unclear D gene. The CDR3 sequence is 14 residues long. Per germline, CDR1 SGHDT and CDR2 YYEEEE. Between the trimmed V and J ends, which lost 4 bases and 8 bases, there was a span of 18 bases. The CDR3: CASSPLVRARGYTF. CDR3 coding DNA: TGTGCCAGCAGCCCCTTAGTGAGGGCCAGAGGCTACACCTTC.

The chain couples TRBV18 to TRBJ1-5, with 8 bases aligning to TRBD1. Trimming cost V 4 bases and J 4 bases; bases outside gene matches: 12. This CDR3 is 17 amino acids long. The germline gives CDR1 KGHSH, CDR2 LQKENI. The CDR3 nucleotides are TGTGCCAGCTCACGATTTCAGACAGGGGCTGGGAATCAGCCCCAGCATTTT. Amino acid sequence: CASSRFQTGAGNQPQHF.

The V and J genes are TRBV7-9 and TRBJ1-4; 9 bases line up with TRBD1. This CDR3 region has 13 residues. Germline loops: CDR1 SEHNR, CDR2 FQNEAQ (reference sequence). Trimming cost V 4 bases and J 8 bases; bases outside gene matches: 2. CDR3 sequence (DNA): TGTGCCAGCAGCTCGGGACAGGGCGAAAAACTGTTTTTT. Its translation is CASSSGQGEKLFF.

The rearrangement uses TRBV7-6 and TRBJ2-5, with TRBD1 matching over 8 bases. This CDR3 region has 14 residues. Germline V gives CDR1 SGHVS, CDR2 FNYEAQ. Trimming took 1 base from V and 5 from J; bases not matched to a gene: 3. The CDR3 nucleotides read TGTGCCAGCAGCTTAGGGTCAGGGGGCGAGACCCAGTACTTC. It is translated as CASSLGSGGETQYF.

The chain couples TRBV16 to TRBJ1-1; 8 positions agree with TRBD1. Trimming took 4 bases from V and 7 from J; bases not matched to a gene: 5. This CDR3 has 13 amino acids. In germline, CDR1 is KGHSY, CDR2 FQNENV. This CDR3 reads CASSPWTGYEAFF. The CDR3 DNA sequence: TGTGCCAGCAGCCCTTGGACAGGGTATGAAGCTTTCTTT.

The J gene is TRBJ2-5, the V gene TRBV2; a possible D gene is TRBD2 (5 bases). This CDR3 spans 11 amino acids. Looked up from germline, CDR1 is SNHLY and CDR2 is FYNNEI. The ends were cut back, 6 bases at V and 7 bases at J, with 9 bases in the middle. The CDR3 loop reads CASSKEGTQYF. The CDR3 DNA follows: TGTGCCAGCAGCAAAGAGGGGACCCAGTACTTC.

This chain connects TRBV12-2 to TRBJ2-1; the D segment call TRBD1 is taken from the table without a DNA check. TRBV12-2 is a listed pseudogene. This CDR3 is 16 amino acids long. The CDR3 DNA reads as TGTGCAAGTCGCTTAAGACCGGGACAGGGGTACAATGAGCAGTTCTTC. Amino acid sequence: CASRLRPGQGYNEQFF.